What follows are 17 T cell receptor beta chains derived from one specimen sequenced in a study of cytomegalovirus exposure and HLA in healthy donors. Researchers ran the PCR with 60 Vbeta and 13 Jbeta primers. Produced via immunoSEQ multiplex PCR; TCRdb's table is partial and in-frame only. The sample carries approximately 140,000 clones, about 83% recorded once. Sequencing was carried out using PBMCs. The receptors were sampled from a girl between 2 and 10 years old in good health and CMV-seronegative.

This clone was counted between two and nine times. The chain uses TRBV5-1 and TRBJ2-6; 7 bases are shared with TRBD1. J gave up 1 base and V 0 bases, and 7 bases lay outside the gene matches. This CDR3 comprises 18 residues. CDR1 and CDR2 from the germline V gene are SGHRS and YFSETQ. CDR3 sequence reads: CASSLAATGSSGANVLTF. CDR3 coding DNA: TGCGCCAGCAGCTTGGCCGCGACAGGGAGTTCTGGGGCCAACGTCCTGACTTTC. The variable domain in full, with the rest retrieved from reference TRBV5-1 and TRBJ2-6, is KAGVTQTPRYLIKTRGQQVTLSCSPISGHRSVSWYQQTPGQGLQFLFEYFSETQRNKGNFPGRFSGRQFSNSRSEMNVSTLELGDSALYLCASSLAATGSSGANVLTFGAGSRLTVL.

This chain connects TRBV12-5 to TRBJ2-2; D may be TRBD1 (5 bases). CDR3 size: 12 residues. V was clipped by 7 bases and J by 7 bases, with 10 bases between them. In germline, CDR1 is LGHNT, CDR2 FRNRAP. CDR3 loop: CASVQGVGELFF. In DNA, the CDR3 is TGTGCTAGTGTCCAGGGTGTCGGGGAGCTGTTTTTT.

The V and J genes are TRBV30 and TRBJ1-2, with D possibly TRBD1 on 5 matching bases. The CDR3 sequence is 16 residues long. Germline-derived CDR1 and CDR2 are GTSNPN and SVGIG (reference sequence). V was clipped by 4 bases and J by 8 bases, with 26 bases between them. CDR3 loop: CAWIFSLRAKGHGYTF. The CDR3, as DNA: TGTGCCTGGATTTTCAGCCTCAGGGCCAAAGGGCACGGCTACACCTTC.

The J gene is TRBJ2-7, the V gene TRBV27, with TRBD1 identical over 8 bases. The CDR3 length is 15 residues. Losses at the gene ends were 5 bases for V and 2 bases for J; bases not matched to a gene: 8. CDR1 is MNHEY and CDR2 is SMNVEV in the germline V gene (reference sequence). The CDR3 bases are TGTGCCAGCAGTCTTCGGACAGGGATCGCCTACGAGCAGTACTTC. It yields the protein CASSLRTGIAYEQYF.

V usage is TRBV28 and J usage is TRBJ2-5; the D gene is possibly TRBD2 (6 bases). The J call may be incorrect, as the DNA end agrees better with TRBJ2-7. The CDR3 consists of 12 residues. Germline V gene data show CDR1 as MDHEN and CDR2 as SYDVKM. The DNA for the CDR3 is TGTGCCAGCAGAGGGACTTACCACGAGCAGTACTTC. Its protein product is CASRGTYHEQYF.

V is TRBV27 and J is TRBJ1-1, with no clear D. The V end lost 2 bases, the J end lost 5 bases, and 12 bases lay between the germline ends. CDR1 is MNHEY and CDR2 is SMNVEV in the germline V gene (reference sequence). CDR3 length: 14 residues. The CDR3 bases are TGTGCCAGCAGTTTACTCGGGAGTCAAACTGAAGCTTTCTTT. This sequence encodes CASSLLGSQTEAFF.

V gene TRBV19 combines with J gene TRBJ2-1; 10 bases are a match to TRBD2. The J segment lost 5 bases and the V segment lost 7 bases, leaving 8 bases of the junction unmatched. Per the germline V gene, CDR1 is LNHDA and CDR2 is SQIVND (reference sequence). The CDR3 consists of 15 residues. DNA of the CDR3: TGTGCCAGTATGCGGGAACTAGCGGGAAACAATGAGCAGTTCTTC. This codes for CASMRELAGNNEQFF.

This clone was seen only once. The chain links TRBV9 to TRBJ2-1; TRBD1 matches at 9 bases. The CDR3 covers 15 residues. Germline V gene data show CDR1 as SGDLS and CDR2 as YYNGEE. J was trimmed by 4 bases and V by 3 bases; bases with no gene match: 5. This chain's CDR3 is CASSAGQGRYNEQFF. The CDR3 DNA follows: TGTGCCAGCAGCGCCGGACAGGGGAGATACAATGAGCAGTTCTTC.

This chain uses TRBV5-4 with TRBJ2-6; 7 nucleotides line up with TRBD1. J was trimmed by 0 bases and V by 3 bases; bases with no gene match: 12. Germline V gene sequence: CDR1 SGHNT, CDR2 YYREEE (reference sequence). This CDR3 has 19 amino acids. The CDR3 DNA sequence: TGTGCCAGCAGCTCGCAACCGGGACAGAAAACCTCTGGGGCCAACGTCCTGACTTTC. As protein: CASSSQPGQKTSGANVLTF.

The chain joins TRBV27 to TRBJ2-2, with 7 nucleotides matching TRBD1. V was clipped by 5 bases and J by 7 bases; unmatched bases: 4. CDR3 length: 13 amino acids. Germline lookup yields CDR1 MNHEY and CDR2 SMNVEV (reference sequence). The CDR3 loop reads CASSPDRVGELFF. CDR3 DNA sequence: TGTGCCAGCAGTCCAGACAGGGTCGGGGAGCTGTTTTTT.

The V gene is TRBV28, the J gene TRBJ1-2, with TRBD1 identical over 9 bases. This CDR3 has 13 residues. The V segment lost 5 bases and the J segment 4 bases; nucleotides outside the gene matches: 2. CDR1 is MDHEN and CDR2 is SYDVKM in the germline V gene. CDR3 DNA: TGTGCCAGCAGTGGGACAGGGCTCTATGGCTACACCTTC. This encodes CASSGTGLYGYTF.

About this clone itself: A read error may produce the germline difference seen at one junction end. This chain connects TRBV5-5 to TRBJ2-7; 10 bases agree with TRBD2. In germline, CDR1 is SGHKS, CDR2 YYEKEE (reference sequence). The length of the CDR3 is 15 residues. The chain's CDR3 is CASSLGPSGREGHNF. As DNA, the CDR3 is TGTGCCAGCAGCTTGGGGCCTAGCGGGAGAGAAGGGCACAACTTC.

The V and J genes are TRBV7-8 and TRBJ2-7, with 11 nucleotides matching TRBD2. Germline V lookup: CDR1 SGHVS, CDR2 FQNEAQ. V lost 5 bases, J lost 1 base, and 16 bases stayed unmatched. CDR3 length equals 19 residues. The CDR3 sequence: CASSPGEVETSGDSYEQYF. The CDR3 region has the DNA TGTGCCAGCAGCCCCGGAGAGGTTGAGACTAGCGGGGATTCCTACGAGCAGTACTTC.

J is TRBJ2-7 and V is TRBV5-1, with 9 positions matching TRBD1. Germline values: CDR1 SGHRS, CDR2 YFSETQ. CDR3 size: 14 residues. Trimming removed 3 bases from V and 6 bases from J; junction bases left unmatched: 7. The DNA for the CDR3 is TGCGCCAGCAGCTCCTACAGGGGGCACGGCGAGCAGTACTTC. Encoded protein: CASSSYRGHGEQYF.

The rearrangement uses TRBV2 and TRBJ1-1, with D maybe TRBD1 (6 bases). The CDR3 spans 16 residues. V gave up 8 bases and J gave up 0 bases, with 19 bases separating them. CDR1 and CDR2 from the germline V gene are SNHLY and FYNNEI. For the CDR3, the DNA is TGTGCCAGCCAAAGGGGGAGGGCGGGGATGAACACTGAAGCTTTCTTT. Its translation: CASQRGRAGMNTEAFF.

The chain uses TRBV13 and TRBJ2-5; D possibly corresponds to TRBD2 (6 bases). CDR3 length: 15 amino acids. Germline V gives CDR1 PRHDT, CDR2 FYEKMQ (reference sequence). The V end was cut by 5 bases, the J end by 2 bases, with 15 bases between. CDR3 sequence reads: CASSPGGSGQETQYF. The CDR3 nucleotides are TGTGCCAGCAGCCCCGGGGGTAGCGGACAAGAGACCCAGTACTTC.

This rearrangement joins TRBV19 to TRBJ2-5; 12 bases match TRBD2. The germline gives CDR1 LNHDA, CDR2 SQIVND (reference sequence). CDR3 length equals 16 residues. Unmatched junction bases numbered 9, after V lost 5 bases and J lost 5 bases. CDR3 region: CASSVQTSGGGETQYF. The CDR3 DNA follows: TGTGCCAGTAGTGTCCAGACTAGCGGGGGTGGGGAGACCCAGTACTTC.